This T cell receptor (beta chain) was found in a study of T cells in Graves' hyperthyroidism and ophthalmopathy. Germline lookup yields CDR1 SGHTA and CDR2 FQGNSA. Trimming took off 1 base at V and 2 bases at J, with 16 bases between the two ends. The CDR3 has 17 amino acids. What was amplified from RNA transcripts were TCR beta CDR3 regions. A set of HTBI primers served as the primers for a first-round RT-PCR of the TCR CDR3. MiXCR, applied by TCRdb to the multiplex PCR reads, yields one record per CDR3 protein. The sample holds hundreds of thousands of distinct CDR3 sequences, roughly 15% seen once. Ophthalmopathy in the patients scored at least 3 on Clinical Activity Score and at least 4 on NOSPECS grade, lasting under 3 months. Any patient presenting with uncontrolled infection, other autoimmune disease, pregnancy or lactation was left out. Notes on the study in general: Onset of ophthalmopathy came a median about 6.5 months after the model predicted it. Expanded thyroid clonotypes (above 0.001) were mostly also found in blood.

This clonotype was detected a few times. As yet, its antigen is unknown. The sample consisted of blood. The gene calls are TRBV7-2 and TRBJ2-3, with D hard to call. The sequence was obtained from a woman in her 40s with Graves' ophthalmopathy. DNA for the CDR3: TGTGCCAGCAGCTTAGATCGGCGGCAGTCCTTCACAGATACGCAGTATTTT. Translated, it gives CASSLDRRQSFTDTQYF.